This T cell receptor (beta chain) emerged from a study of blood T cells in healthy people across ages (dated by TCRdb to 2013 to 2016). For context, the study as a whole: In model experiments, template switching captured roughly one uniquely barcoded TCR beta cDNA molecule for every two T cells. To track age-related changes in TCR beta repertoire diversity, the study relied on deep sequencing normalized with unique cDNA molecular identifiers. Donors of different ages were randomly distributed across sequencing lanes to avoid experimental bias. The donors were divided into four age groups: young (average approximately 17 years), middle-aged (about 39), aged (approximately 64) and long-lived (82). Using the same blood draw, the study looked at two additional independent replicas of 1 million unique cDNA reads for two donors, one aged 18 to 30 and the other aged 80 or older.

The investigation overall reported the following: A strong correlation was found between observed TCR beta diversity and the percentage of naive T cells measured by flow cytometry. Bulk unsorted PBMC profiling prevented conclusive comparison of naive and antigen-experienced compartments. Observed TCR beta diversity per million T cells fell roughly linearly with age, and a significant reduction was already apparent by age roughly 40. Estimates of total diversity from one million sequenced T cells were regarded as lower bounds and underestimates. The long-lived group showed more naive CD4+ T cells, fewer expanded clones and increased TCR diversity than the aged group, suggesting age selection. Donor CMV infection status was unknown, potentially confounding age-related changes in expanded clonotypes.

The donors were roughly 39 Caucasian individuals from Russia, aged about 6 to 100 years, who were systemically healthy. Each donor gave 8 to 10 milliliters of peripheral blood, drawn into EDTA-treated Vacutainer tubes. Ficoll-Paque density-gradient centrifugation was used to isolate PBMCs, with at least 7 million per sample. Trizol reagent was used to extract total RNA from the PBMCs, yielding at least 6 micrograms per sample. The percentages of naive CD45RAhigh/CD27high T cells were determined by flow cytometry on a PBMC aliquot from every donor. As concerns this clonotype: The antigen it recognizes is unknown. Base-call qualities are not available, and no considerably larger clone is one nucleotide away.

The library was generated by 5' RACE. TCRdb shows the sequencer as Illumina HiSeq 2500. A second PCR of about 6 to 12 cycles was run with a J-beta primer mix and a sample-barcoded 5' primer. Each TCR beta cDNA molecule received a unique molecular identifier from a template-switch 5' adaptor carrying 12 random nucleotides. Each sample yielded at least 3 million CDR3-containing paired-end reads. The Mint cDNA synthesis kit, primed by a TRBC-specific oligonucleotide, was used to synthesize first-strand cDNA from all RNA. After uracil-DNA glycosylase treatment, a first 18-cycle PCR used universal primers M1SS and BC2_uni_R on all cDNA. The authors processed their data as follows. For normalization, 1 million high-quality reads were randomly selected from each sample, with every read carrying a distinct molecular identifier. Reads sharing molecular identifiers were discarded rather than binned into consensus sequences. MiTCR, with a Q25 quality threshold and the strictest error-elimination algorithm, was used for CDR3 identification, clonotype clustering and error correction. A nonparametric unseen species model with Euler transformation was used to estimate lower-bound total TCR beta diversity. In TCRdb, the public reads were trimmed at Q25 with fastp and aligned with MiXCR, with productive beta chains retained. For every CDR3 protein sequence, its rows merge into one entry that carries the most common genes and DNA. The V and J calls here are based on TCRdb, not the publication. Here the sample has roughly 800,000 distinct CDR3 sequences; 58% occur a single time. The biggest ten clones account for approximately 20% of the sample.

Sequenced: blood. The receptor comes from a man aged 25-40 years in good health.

The CDR3 amino acid sequence is: CSAGGTGNHEQYF. The nucleotides read TGCAGTGCTGGAGGGACTGGTAACCACGAGCAGTACTTC. The chain uses TRBV20-1 and TRBJ2-7; TRBD2 might be the D gene, on 6 matching bases. The CDR3 goes from the cysteine to the phenylalanine over 13 residues. Only the CDR3 portion is preserved as DNA: 39 bases, with reading frame beginning at the first base. The V and J ends are trimmed by 5 bases and 5 bases, leaving 16 bases between them. Via the germline V gene (reference sequence), CDR1 is DFQATT and CDR2 SNEGSKA.